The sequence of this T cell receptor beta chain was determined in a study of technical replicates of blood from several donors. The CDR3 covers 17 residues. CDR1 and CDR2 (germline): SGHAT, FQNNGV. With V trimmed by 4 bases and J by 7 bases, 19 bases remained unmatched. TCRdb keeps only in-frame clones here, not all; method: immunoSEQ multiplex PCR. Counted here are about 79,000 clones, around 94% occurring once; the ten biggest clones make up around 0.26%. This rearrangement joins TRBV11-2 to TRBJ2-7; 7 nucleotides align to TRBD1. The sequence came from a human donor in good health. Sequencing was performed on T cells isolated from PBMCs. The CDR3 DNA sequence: TGTGCCAGCAGCTATCAACCCGGTACAGGGGCCCAGCAGGAGCAGTACTTC. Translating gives CASSYQPGTGAQQEQYF.